The rows below give T cell receptor beta chains drawn from one sample of a study of shared clonotypes between healthy human individuals. The table came from immunoSEQ multiplex PCR; TCRdb's copy has only in-frame clones and leaves some out. The sample includes around 1.9 million clones, around 93% of them seen just once. Source material: naive CD8+ T cells from PBMCs. These receptors all stem from a man between 18 and 35 years old in good health. Some clones in this sample may be carry-over from other donors' samples. Each CDR3 is given with its conserved first and last residue. D genes are given only for firm matches. Some rows mark clone size as missing; the rest say once, few, many or name a class of expanded clone.

D: NA
size: NA
V: TRBV11-2
J: TRBJ1-1
DNA: TGTGCCAGCAGCTTAGGTATATGGGGAAAGGTATTTACTGAAGCTTTCTTT
CDR3: CASSLGIWGKVFTEAFF

D: TRBD1
size: NA
V: TRBV7-6
J: TRBJ1-1
DNA: TGTGCCAGCAGCTTAGACAGGGGGCGTACTGAAGCTTTCTTT
CDR3: CASSLDRGRTEAFF

D: NA
size: NA
V: TRBV7-9
J: TRBJ1-1
DNA: TGTGCCAGCAGCTCTAGGGGCACTGAAGCTTTCTTT
CDR3: CASSSRGTEAFF

D: TRBD1
size: NA
V: TRBV11-2
J: TRBJ1-5
DNA: TGTGCCAGCAGCGTCGGGACAGCTAGCAATCAGCCCCAGCATTTT
CDR3: CASSVGTASNQPQHF

D: NA
size: NA
V: TRBV27
J: TRBJ1-2
DNA: TGTGCCAGCAGATTAAGAGCGTCTAACTATGGCTACACCTTC
CDR3: CASRLRASNYGYTF

D: NA
size: NA
V: TRBV15
J: TRBJ2-7
DNA: TGTGCCACCGCCCTGGGGCGGACTTACTACGAGCAGTACTTC
CDR3: CATALGRTYYEQYF

D: NA
size: once
V: TRBV28
J: TRBJ2-7
DNA: TGTGCCAGCAGTGCCGCCCTGTTCCAGCCACACTACGAGCAGTACTTC
CDR3: CASSAALFQPHYEQYF

D: TRBD1
size: NA
V: TRBV27
J: TRBJ1-2
DNA: TGTGCCAGCAGTTTATTACCCGGGACAGGGGGCTCGGGCTACACCTTC
CDR3: CASSLLPGTGGSGYTF

D: TRBD1
size: once
V: TRBV27
J: TRBJ2-3
DNA: TGTGCCAGCAGTCCCGCCAGGTTTAGGACAGGCTTCGGTGACGATACGCAGTATTTT
CDR3: CASSPARFRTGFGDDTQYF

D: NA
size: once
V: TRBV29-1
J: TRBJ2-5
DNA: TGCAGCGTTGTTCCGGATAAAGAGACCCAGTACTTC
CDR3: CSVVPDKETQYF

D: NA
size: NA
V: TRBV5-1
J: TRBJ2-5
DNA: TGCGCCAGCAGTCATCTGGGGGGCGATAGGGAGACCCAGTACTTC
CDR3: CASSHLGGDRETQYF

D: NA
size: NA
V: TRBV27
J: TRBJ1-5
DNA: TGTGCCAGCAGTTCCATTGACAATAGCAATCAGCCCCAGCATTTT
CDR3: CASSSIDNSNQPQHF

D: TRBD1
size: NA
V: TRBV7-9
J: TRBJ2-7
DNA: TGTGCCAGCAGCTTCCCGGACAGGGACGAGCAGTACTTC
CDR3: CASSFPDRDEQYF

D: TRBD2
size: NA
V: TRBV6-1
J: TRBJ2-3
DNA: TGTGCCAGCAGTGGTCGACTAGCGGGGCGCGGGGATACGCAGTATTTT
CDR3: CASSGRLAGRGDTQYF

D: TRBD2
size: NA
V: TRBV10-3
J: TRBJ2-3
DNA: TGTGCCATCAGTGAGTCTATTGGAACTAGCGGGACCACAGATACGCAGTATTTT
CDR3: CAISESIGTSGTTDTQYF

D: TRBD1
size: few
V: TRBV9
J: TRBJ1-1
DNA: TGTGCCAGCAGCGTAGGGACAGGGGACCGGAGCACTGAAGCTTTCTTT
CDR3: CASSVGTGDRSTEAFF

D: NA
size: NA
V: TRBV6-5
J: TRBJ1-3
DNA: TGTGCCAGCAGCACAGTAAGGGGCACTGGAAACACCATATATTTT
CDR3: CASSTVRGTGNTIYF

D: TRBD1
size: NA
V: TRBV28
J: TRBJ1-5
DNA: TGTGCCAGCAGTTTATCGTTGACAGGGCTACAGCAGCCCCAGCATTTT
CDR3: CASSLSLTGLQQPQHF

D: TRBD2
size: NA
V: TRBV27
J: TRBJ2-2
DNA: TGTGCCAGCAGTTTACAGCGGCCGGGAGGCAATAGCGGGGAGCTGTTTTTT
CDR3: CASSLQRPGGNSGELFF

D: TRBD2
size: NA
V: TRBV7-3
J: TRBJ2-1
DNA: TGTGCCAGCAGGCAGAGGACTAGCGGGAGTAGTGAGCAGTTCTTC
CDR3: CASRQRTSGSSEQFF

D: NA
size: once
V: TRBV29-1
J: TRBJ2-1
DNA: TGCAGCCACCGGAATCGGCTCTACAATGAGCAGTTCTTC
CDR3: CSHRNRLYNEQFF

D: NA
size: NA
V: TRBV28
J: TRBJ2-3
DNA: TGTGCCAGCAGTCAGCGAAAGAGCACAGATACGCAGTATTTT
CDR3: CASSQRKSTDTQYF

D: NA
size: NA
V: TRBV27
J: TRBJ2-7
DNA: TGTGCCAGCAGTTTATGGTCCGGGGCGAGCTCCTACGAGCAGTACTTC
CDR3: CASSLWSGASSYEQYF

D: TRBD1
size: NA
V: TRBV29-1
J: TRBJ2-1
DNA: TGCAGCGGGTACTCGGGACAGGGTAACAATGAGCAGTTCTTC
CDR3: CSGYSGQGNNEQFF

D: NA
size: NA
V: TRBV28
J: TRBJ2-7
DNA: TGTGCCAGCAGTTTAGCGACCGAGCAGTACTTC
CDR3: CASSLATEQYF

D: NA
size: NA
V: TRBV7-3
J: TRBJ2-1
DNA: TGTGCCAGCAGCCAAAGCCGGGACACAGGAGAGAATGAGCAGTTCTTC
CDR3: CASSQSRDTGENEQFF

D: TRBD1
size: once
V: TRBV27
J: TRBJ2-7
DNA: TGTGCCAGCAGCACGGACCGGGACAGGCCCTGGGAGCAGTACTTC
CDR3: CASSTDRDRPWEQYF

D: NA
size: once
V: TRBV7-3
J: TRBJ2-1
DNA: TGTGCCAGCAGCAATCTAGCAGGTTCCTACAATGAGCAGTTCTTC
CDR3: CASSNLAGSYNEQFF

D: TRBD2
size: NA
V: TRBV5-1
J: TRBJ2-2
DNA: TGCGCCAGCAGCCGAGGGACTAGCGGGAGTATAGGAAACACCGGGGAGCTGTTTTTT
CDR3: CASSRGTSGSIGNTGELFF

D: NA
size: few
V: TRBV30
J: TRBJ1-1
DNA: TGTGCCTGGAGTGTCGGCAGTCACACTGAAGCTTTCTTT
CDR3: CAWSVGSHTEAFF

D: NA
size: NA
V: TRBV7-2
J: TRBJ1-2
DNA: TGTGCTAGCAGCCAAGCCGAAACCTATGGCTACACCTTC
CDR3: CASSQAETYGYTF

D: NA
size: NA
V: TRBV15
J: TRBJ1-1
DNA: TGTGCCACCAGAGGGGCTATTGAAGCTTTCTTT
CDR3: CATRGAIEAFF

D: TRBD2
size: NA
V: TRBV29-1
J: TRBJ2-1
DNA: TGCAGCGTTGAAGTCCTAGCGGGAGTACATGAGCAGTTCTTC
CDR3: CSVEVLAGVHEQFF

D: TRBD2
size: once
V: TRBV19
J: TRBJ2-1
DNA: TGTGCCAGTAGTATTATTAGCGGGAGGGTGGGCAATGAGCAGTTCTTC
CDR3: CASSIISGRVGNEQFF

D: NA
size: NA
V: TRBV18
J: TRBJ1-1
DNA: TGTGCCAGCCAACAACCCCTCCGAGGGGGTACTGAAGCTTTCTTT
CDR3: CASQQPLRGGTEAFF

D: TRBD1
size: NA
V: TRBV6-5
J: TRBJ1-2
DNA: TGTGCCAGCAGTTACCCATACGGACAGGGCGAAGAGGGCTACACCTTC
CDR3: CASSYPYGQGEEGYTF

D: TRBD1
size: NA
V: TRBV28
J: TRBJ2-5
DNA: TGTGCCAGCAGTACAAAACAGGGGCCGGGAGAGACCCAGTACTTC
CDR3: CASSTKQGPGETQYF

D: NA
size: NA
V: TRBV15
J: TRBJ2-3
DNA: TGTGCCACCAGCAGAGTCCCGACCCTGACGGGAGCCTCAGATACGCAGTATTTT
CDR3: CATSRVPTLTGASDTQYF

D: TRBD1
size: NA
V: TRBV7-9
J: TRBJ1-3
DNA: TGTGCCAGCAGCTCCGCGACCGGGACAGAGACTGGAAACACCATATATTTT
CDR3: CASSSATGTETGNTIYF

D: TRBD1
size: NA
V: TRBV5-1
J: TRBJ1-1
DNA: TGCGCCAGCAGCTTGTGGGGAGACAGGGAGGGCACTGAAGCTTTCTTT
CDR3: CASSLWGDREGTEAFF

D: NA
size: NA
V: TRBV6-6
J: TRBJ2-7
DNA: TGTGCCAGCAGTTCCGGGACCTCCGAGCAGTACTTC
CDR3: CASSSGTSEQYF

D: NA
size: once
V: TRBV23-1
J: TRBJ2-5
DNA: TGCGCCAGCAGTCAACCCAGGTGGAGTGAATGGCCCCAAGAGACCCAGTACTTC
CDR3: CASSQPRWSEWPQETQYF

D: NA
size: NA
V: TRBV11-2
J: TRBJ2-7
DNA: TGTGCCAGCAGCTTAGGCCGGGGTCCCCACTACGAGCAGTACTTC
CDR3: CASSLGRGPHYEQYF

D: NA
size: NA
V: TRBV27
J: TRBJ1-5
DNA: TGTGCCAGCAGTTTCGGGGGAAGCAATCAGCCCCAGCATTTT
CDR3: CASSFGGSNQPQHF

D: NA
size: NA
V: TRBV28
J: TRBJ2-7
DNA: TGTGCCAGCACCCTGACAGGGAGGCTCCACGAGCAGTACTTC
CDR3: CASTLTGRLHEQYF

D: NA
size: NA
V: TRBV27
J: TRBJ2-1
DNA: TGTGCCAGCAGTCCCGAGGGGGGAATAAGTGAGCAGTTCTTC
CDR3: CASSPEGGISEQFF

D: NA
size: NA
V: TRBV7-6
J: TRBJ2-1
DNA: TGTGCCAGCAGCTTAGTCGCTACGTCCTACAATGAGCAGTTCTTC
CDR3: CASSLVATSYNEQFF

D: NA
size: NA
V: TRBV28
J: TRBJ1-3
DNA: TGTGCCAGCAGTTTACCCCCAAACCTCCAGGACTCTGGAAACACCATATATTTT
CDR3: CASSLPPNLQDSGNTIYF

D: NA
size: NA
V: TRBV6-6
J: TRBJ2-7
DNA: TGTGCCAGCAGTTACCCCGGGGTCACCAGGGAGCAGTACTTC
CDR3: CASSYPGVTREQYF

D: NA
size: NA
V: TRBV27
J: TRBJ2-1
DNA: TGTGCCAGCAGTTTATCCCCGGGGGCGGGGTACAATGAGCAGTTCTTC
CDR3: CASSLSPGAGYNEQFF

D: NA
size: NA
V: TRBV9
J: TRBJ1-5
DNA: TGTGCCAGCAGCGTAGGGGACTCAAATCAGCCCCAGCATTTT
CDR3: CASSVGDSNQPQHF

D: NA
size: NA
V: TRBV7-9
J: TRBJ2-2
DNA: TGTGCCAGCAGCTCACTAAACACCGGGGAGCTGTTTTTT
CDR3: CASSSLNTGELFF

D: NA
size: NA
V: TRBV7-8
J: TRBJ1-2
DNA: TGTGCCAGCAGCCCTGGGGAGGGACTCAACTATGGCTACACCTTC
CDR3: CASSPGEGLNYGYTF

D: NA
size: NA
V: TRBV6-1
J: TRBJ2-7
DNA: TGTGCCAGCAGTGATTTTCAGGGGTACGAGCAGTACTTC
CDR3: CASSDFQGYEQYF

D: TRBD2
size: NA
V: TRBV11-2
J: TRBJ2-5
DNA: TGTGCCAGCAGCTTAAGGGGACTAGCGGGAGGTGGAGGGGAGACCCAGTACTTC
CDR3: CASSLRGLAGGGGETQYF

D: NA
size: NA
V: TRBV2
J: TRBJ2-5
DNA: TGTGCCAGCAGCCAAAGACACACAGGGAGCGGAGAGACCCAGTACTTC
CDR3: CASSQRHTGSGETQYF

D: NA
size: NA
V: TRBV10-2
J: TRBJ2-7
DNA: TGCGCCAGCAGTGAGGCGGGGCTACCTTACGAGCAGTACTTC
CDR3: CASSEAGLPYEQYF

D: NA
size: NA
V: TRBV6-1
J: TRBJ2-2
DNA: TGTGCCAGCAGCCCTTCGGCCCGCACCGGGGAGCTGTTTTTT
CDR3: CASSPSARTGELFF

D: NA
size: once
V: TRBV9
J: TRBJ2-1
DNA: TGTGCCAGCAGCCCTGGCCCCCCCTCCTACAATGAGCAGTTCTTC
CDR3: CASSPGPPSYNEQFF

D: TRBD1
size: NA
V: TRBV27
J: TRBJ1-5
DNA: TGTGCCAGCAGTCTCAGGGGGGGCACCTATCAGCCCCAGCATTTT
CDR3: CASSLRGGTYQPQHF